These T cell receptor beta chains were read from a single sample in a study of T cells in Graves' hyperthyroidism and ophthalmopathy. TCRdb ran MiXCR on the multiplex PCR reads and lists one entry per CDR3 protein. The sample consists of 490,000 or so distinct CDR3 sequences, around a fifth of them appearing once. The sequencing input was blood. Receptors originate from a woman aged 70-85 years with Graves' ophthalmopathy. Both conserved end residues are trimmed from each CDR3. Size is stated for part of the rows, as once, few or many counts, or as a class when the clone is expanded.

CDR3 protein: ASSISRTGEQY
clone size: many
V gene: TRBV28

CDR3 protein: ASSIAGGRNYNEQF
clone size: -
V gene: TRBV2

CDR3 protein: ASSPRTVFGYT
clone size: -
V gene: TRBV5-1

CDR3 protein: ASSEAAANEKLF
clone size: -
V gene: TRBV9

CDR3 protein: ASSHPGLAGGPSSYEQY
clone size: -
V gene: TRBV4-1

CDR3 protein: ASTSPSGRAPNEQY
clone size: many
V gene: TRBV12-3/TRBV12-4

CDR3 protein: ASSLLVGSYEQY
clone size: few
V gene: TRBV5-1

CDR3 protein: ASSRGTTNEQF
clone size: -
V gene: TRBV9

CDR3 protein: ASSQDLWQINTEAF
clone size: many
V gene: TRBV3-1

CDR3 protein: ASSVGRRGYNEQF
clone size: -
V gene: TRBV9

CDR3 protein: ASSTPGNGNTIY
clone size: -
V gene: TRBV19

CDR3 protein: ASSIFLAGRKDTQY
clone size: once
V gene: TRBV19

CDR3 protein: ASSLGTSGTNEQF
clone size: many
V gene: TRBV28

CDR3 protein: SASFQGFPYNEQF
clone size: few
V gene: TRBV20-1

CDR3 protein: ASRTGVTDTQY
clone size: -
V gene: TRBV6-6

CDR3 protein: ASSNPPAGELF
clone size: -
V gene: TRBV7-3

CDR3 protein: ASSWGLPGELF
clone size: -
V gene: TRBV7-3

CDR3 protein: ASSFRQTLNTEAF
clone size: many
V gene: TRBV2

CDR3 protein: ASSKGLAGENTGELF
clone size: -
V gene: TRBV12-3/TRBV12-4

CDR3 protein: ASSRGTSGRGNTGELF
clone size: many
V gene: TRBV12-3/TRBV12-4

CDR3 protein: ASSPVGSAYNEQF
clone size: -
V gene: TRBV7-9

CDR3 protein: ASSQVQGTQY
clone size: -
V gene: TRBV3-1

CDR3 protein: SAYGQVMSTEAF
clone size: few
V gene: TRBV20-1

CDR3 protein: ASSLTGTGGRQPQH
clone size: many
V gene: TRBV12-3/TRBV12-4

CDR3 protein: SDNRGLNTEAF
clone size: -
V gene: TRBV20-1

CDR3 protein: ASSLLIAGGPNEQF
clone size: few
V gene: TRBV11-2

CDR3 protein: ASSRGGQRNEKLF
clone size: many
V gene: TRBV3-1

CDR3 protein: ASREQGPATNEKLF
clone size: -
V gene: TRBV6-1

CDR3 protein: ASRTNRGRKNGELF
clone size: few
V gene: TRBV5-1

CDR3 protein: SRTSGSSEETQY
clone size: -
V gene: TRBV20-1

CDR3 protein: ASGLVLGQAIANTGELF
clone size: few
V gene: TRBV12-5

CDR3 protein: AINRGDNEQF
clone size: -
V gene: TRBV10-3